The 21 T cell receptor beta chains below were found in one sample sequenced in a study of response to subunit inactivated influenza vaccine. TCRdb processed the RT-PCR reads anew with MiXCR; each CDR3 protein has one entry. The sample contains roughly 520,000 distinct CDR3 sequences, around 25% of which appear only once. This specimen consisted of CD4+ T cells sorted from PBMCs, obtained more than 4 days after vaccination. The receptors originated from a man aged 45 to 65 who received an inactivated influenza vaccine.

This clonotype occurred many times. The rearrangement joins TRBV6-2 or TRBV6-3 to TRBJ2-7; no reliable D call. From germline, CDR1 is MNHEY and CDR2 SVGEGT. This CDR3 has 12 residues. V was trimmed by 0 bases and J by 1 base, leaving 1 base between them. The CDR3 is CASSYSSYEQYF. The CDR3 bases are TGTGCCAGCAGTTACTCGTCCTACGAGCAGTACTTC.

This sequence joins TRBV11-2 and TRBJ2-1, with TRBD1 identical over 9 bases. Trimming took 4 bases from V and 6 from J; bases not matched to a gene: 22. Germline V gives CDR1 SGHAT, CDR2 FQNNGV. The CDR3 extends over 20 amino acids. CDR3 protein: CASSSGPLSSRDRVGNEQFF. In DNA form, the CDR3 reads TGTGCCAGCAGCTCCGGCCCTCTTTCCTCCAGGGACAGGGTGGGCAATGAGCAGTTCTTC.

In regard to this clonotype: One end of the junction fails to match germline, which may point to a read error. The V call is TRBV5-1, the J call TRBJ2-2, with TRBD2 matching over 11 bases. CDR1 SGHRS and CDR2 YFSETQ come from the germline V gene. The CDR3 runs 16 residues. In DNA form, the CDR3 reads TGCGCCAGCAGCACCGGGACTAGCGGCGGGGGCGGGGTGCTGTTTTTT. Translating gives CASSTGTSGGGGVLFF.

This clonotype appeared a few times. The chain is built from TRBV7-9 and TRBJ2-2; tentative D call: TRBD1 (6 bases). The ends were cut back, 3 bases at V and 3 bases at J, with 8 bases in the middle. Germline V gene lookup returns CDR1 SEHNR and CDR2 FQNEAQ (reference sequence). This CDR3 is built from 14 residues. The CDR3 region is CASSFGQYTGELFF. The DNA of the CDR3 is TGTGCCAGCAGCTTCGGACAGTACACCGGGGAGCTGTTTTTT.

The V gene is TRBV3-1, the J gene TRBJ2-7; D is perhaps TRBD1 (6 bases). V lost 4 bases and J lost 3, with 13 bases in between. The germline V gene has CDR1 LGHDT and CDR2 YNNKEL (reference sequence). This CDR3 region has 14 residues. The CDR3 sequence is CASSRQSQGYEQYF. The CDR3 DNA reads TGTGCCAGCAGCCGTCAGTCACAGGGCTACGAGCAGTACTTC.

This chain uses TRBV5-1 with TRBJ2-7; 7 bases line up with TRBD2. V lost 3 bases to trimming and J lost 0 bases; unmatched junction nucleotides: 6. The CDR3 has 15 residues. The germline gives CDR1 SGHRS, CDR2 YFSETQ. The DNA for the CDR3 is TGCGCCAGCAGCTGGGCGGGGGAGGGCTCCTACGAGCAGTACTTC. Protein: CASSWAGEGSYEQYF.

In this sample, this clonotype turned up a few times. J is TRBJ1-2 and V is TRBV20-1, with D possibly TRBD1 on 6 matching bases. V gave up 1 base and J gave up 0 bases, with 12 bases separating them. CDR1 is DFQATT, CDR2 SNEGSKA, per germline (reference sequence). The CDR3 spans 15 residues. The DNA of the CDR3 is TGCAGTGCTAGAGCGGGACAACCGTCTAACTATGGCTACACCTTC. Protein product: CSARAGQPSNYGYTF.

This clonotype was recorded at least ten times. The V call is TRBV11-2, the J call TRBJ2-3; the match to TRBD2 covers 10 bases. CDR3 size: 16 residues. The ends lost 2 bases at V and 2 bases at J; junction bases unmatched: 4. CDR1 is SGHAT and CDR2 is FQNNGV in the germline V gene. The CDR3 loop is CASSLSLAGFTDTQYF. In DNA form, the CDR3 reads TGTGCCAGCAGCTTATCACTAGCGGGGTTCACAGATACGCAGTATTTT.

This clonotype occurred a few times. The chain uses TRBV29-1 and TRBJ2-7; D is unclear. V dropped 6 bases and J dropped 3 bases, with 9 bases sitting between them. Germline CDR1 reads SQVTM; CDR2 reads ANQGSEA. The CDR3 is made up of 11 amino acids. CDR3 amino acids: CSVRVHYEQYF. The CDR3 DNA sequence: TGCAGCGTCCGAGTTCACTACGAGCAGTACTTC.

The chain links TRBV12-3 or TRBV12-4 to TRBJ1-1, with D tentatively TRBD1 (6 bases). The V end was cut by 1 base, the J end by 10 bases, with 13 bases between. The CDR3 length is 13 residues. In DNA form, the CDR3 reads TGTGCCAGCAGTTTAGGAGCAGGGGAAGGAGCTTTCTTT. This sequence encodes CASSLGAGEGAFF.

This clonotype was seen ten or more times. The J gene is TRBJ2-3, the V gene TRBV3-1, with D perhaps matching TRBD2 (5 bases). Germline V gene data show CDR1 as LGHDT and CDR2 as YNNKEL (reference sequence). The CDR3 is made up of 13 amino acids. The V gene lost 4 bases and the J gene lost 4 bases, with 9 bases spanning the gap. CDR3 nucleotides: TGTGCCAGCAGCCCACACGGGGCAGATACGCAGTATTTT. Its translation: CASSPHGADTQYF.

This clonotype was recorded a few times. The chain employs TRBV10-3 and TRBJ2-7; 7 bases match TRBD2. Germline trimming cut 10 bases from V and 0 bases from J; bases unmatched to any gene: 3. Germline CDR1 and CDR2: ENHRY and SYGVKD. CDR3 size: 12 residues. Here the CDR3 reads CASRDYSYEQYF. Written as DNA, the CDR3 is TGTGCCAGCCGGGACTACTCCTACGAGCAGTACTTC.

The CDR3, as DNA: TGTGCCAGCAGCCAAGACGTAAGCTCTGGGGCCAACGTCCTGACTTTC. Translating it yields CASSQDVSSGANVLTF. The V gene is TRBV4-2, the J gene TRBJ2-6, with D uncertain. The CDR3 runs to 16 residues. V lost 0 bases and J 0 bases, leaving 6 bases between the germline ends. Germline-derived CDR1 and CDR2 are LGHNA and YNFKEQ.

This clonotype was seen a few times. The genes are TRBV9 and TRBJ2-5, with D possibly matching TRBD1 (5 bases). CDR3 length: 15 amino acids. Trimming stripped 0 bases from V and 1 base from J, with 10 bases between. From germline, CDR1 is SGDLS and CDR2 YYNGEE. This CDR3 is CASSVDQGSQETQYF. CDR3 sequence (DNA): TGTGCCAGCAGCGTAGACCAGGGAAGCCAAGAGACCCAGTACTTC. Full variable domain (remainder filled in from reference TRBV9 and TRBJ2-5): DSGVTQTPKHLITATGQRVTLRCSPRSGDLSVYWYQQSLDQGLQFLIQYYNGEERAKGNILERFSAQQFPDLHSELNLSSLELGDSALYFCASSVDQGSQETQYFGPGTRLLVL.

This clonotype occurred a few times. The chain uses TRBV7-9 and TRBJ2-2, with TRBD2 matching over 7 bases. The V and J ends lost 3 bases and 7 bases, in that order; junction bases with no gene match: 5. From germline, CDR1 is SEHNR and CDR2 FQNEAQ (reference sequence). The CDR3 consists of 14 residues. CDR3 loop: CASSFAGANGELFF. The CDR3 DNA is TGTGCCAGCAGCTTTGCGGGAGCAAACGGGGAGCTGTTTTTT.

The V and J genes are TRBV12-3 or TRBV12-4 and TRBJ2-1; 11 nucleotides agree with TRBD2. The CDR3 extends over 17 amino acids. Trimming took 0 bases from V and 10 from J; bases not matched to a gene: 11. CDR3 protein: CASSLALRSGRADEQFF. CDR3 nucleotides: TGTGCCAGCAGTTTAGCGCTCCGTAGCGGGAGGGCGGACGAGCAGTTCTTC.

The chain combines TRBV7-6 with TRBJ2-1; 9 bases match TRBD2. Germline CDR1 and CDR2: SGHVS and FNYEAQ. The V gene end was trimmed by 5 bases and the J gene end by 10 bases; junction bases not matched to a gene: 12. This CDR3 has 15 amino acids. The CDR3 protein is CASSARLAGSEEQFF. The DNA for the CDR3 is TGTGCCAGCAGCGCGCGTCTAGCGGGATCGGAAGAGCAGTTCTTC.

This rearrangement joins TRBV4-3 to TRBJ1-1; no definite D call. Germline assignment: CDR1 LGHNA and CDR2 YSLEER. The CDR3 is made up of 15 amino acids. V shed 0 bases and J shed 1 base, with 9 bases lying between them. The CDR3 coding sequence is TGCGCCAGCAGCCAAGATTATACGGAGAACACTGAAGCTTTCTTT. Its translation: CASSQDYTENTEAFF.

The chain uses TRBV14 and TRBJ2-3; 7 bases align to TRBD2. Germline assignment: CDR1 SGHDN and CDR2 FVKESK. The CDR3 contains 16 residues. Unmatched junction bases numbered 7, after V lost 0 bases and J lost 4 bases. In nucleotides, the CDR3 is TGTGCCAGCAGCCAAGATGGCGGGAGTGGGCCAGATACGCAGTATTTT. Encoded protein: CASSQDGGSGPDTQYF.

The chain is built from TRBV19 and TRBJ1-5; maybe TRBD1 (5 bases). Germline assignment: CDR1 LNHDA and CDR2 SQIVND (reference sequence). This CDR3 contains 14 residues. Trimming took 3 bases from V and 2 from J, leaving 8 bases between them. CDR3 sequence reads: CASSIVGRNQPQHF. The DNA for the CDR3 is TGTGCCAGTAGTATTGTGGGACGCAATCAGCCCCAGCATTTT. Supplemented by reference TRBV19 and TRBJ1-5, the full variable domain reads DGGITQSPKYLFRKEGQNVTLSCEQNLNHDAMYWYRQDPGQGLRLIYYSQIVNDFQKGDIAEGYSVSREKKESFPLTVTSAQKNPTAFYLCASSIVGRNQPQHFGDGTRLSIL.

This chain connects TRBV9 to TRBJ2-3, with a possible D match to TRBD2 (7 bases). V shed 3 bases and J shed 0 bases, with 14 bases lying between them. CDR1 SGDLS and CDR2 YYNGEE come from the germline V gene. This CDR3 is built from 16 residues. The CDR3: CASSATSGGSTDTQYF. The CDR3 DNA reads TGTGCCAGCAGCGCTACATCGGGGGGCAGCACAGATACGCAGTATTTT.